This T cell receptor (beta chain) was found in a study of monozygotic twins with inflammatory bowel disease. Study outcomes and limitations: Extra variability in the repertoires of patients may have come from differing immunosuppressive treatments. TCRbeta inverse Simpson diversity was decreased in IBD patients versus healthy co-twins.

Turning to this clonotype: Its cognate antigen is unknown.

CDR1 is MNHEY and CDR2 is SMNVEV in the germline V gene (reference sequence). CDR3 length equals 14 residues. Eight cDNA synthesis reactions were run for every sample. From its re-call of the 5' RACE reads, TCRdb lists each CDR3 protein once, without DNA. The sample holds 210,000 or so distinct CDR3 sequences. The chain couples TRBV27 to TRBJ1-1; the TRBD1 assignment by TCRdb is unverifiable without DNA. Sequenced input: blood. The receptor's source is a human donor with ulcerative colitis or Crohn's disease, or a healthy co-twin of an affected twin (not recorded which). CDR3 sequence reads: CASRALPGYTEAFF.